A selection of T cell receptor beta chains follows, all from one sample in a study of T-cell reconstitution after alpha-beta-depleted transplantation in children. TCRdb analysed the PCR reads with MiXCR anew, one entry per CDR3 protein. The repertoire has about 250,000 distinct CDR3 sequences, more than 20% of them found once; the top ten carry about 4.8%. Sequencing was performed on PBMCs, mostly from graft donor cells, taken 360 days after TCRalphabeta/CD19-depleted stem cell transplant. Receptor source: a female patient between 2 and 15 years old who had a stem cell transplant for congenital amegakaryocytic thrombocytopenia, so the T cells may come from the graft donor. Both conserved end residues are part of each CDR3. The D gene is left open where the match is weak. Expanded clones are given a class, and other clones once, few, many or no size at all.

V gene	D gene	J gene	clone size	CDR3 DNA	CDR3 protein
TRBV6-1	.	TRBJ2-2	.	TGTGCCTGTCGGGGCGTAGGAACCGGGGAGCTGTTTTTT	CACRGVGTGELFF
TRBV2	.	TRBJ2-2	few	TGTGCCAGCAGTGAAGACAGTATAGCCGGGGAGCTGTTTTTT	CASSEDSIAGELFF
TRBV6-1	.	TRBJ1-6	few	TGTGCCAGCGGCCGGGTAGGGCCGGCACCCCTCCACTTT	CASGRVGPAPLHF
TRBV5-1	.	TRBJ2-1	.	TGCGCCAGCAGCTTGATACTAGCCCTGACTGCTAACAATGAGCAGTTCTTC	CASSLILALTANNEQFF
TRBV5-1	.	TRBJ1-1	few	TGCGCCAGCAGCGGCTTCTCGGGGTTGAACACTGAAGCTTTCTTT	CASSGFSGLNTEAFF
TRBV5-4	.	TRBJ2-5	.	TGTGCCAGCACCCGGTTGGTTTCGGGACGGGAGACCCAGTACTTC	CASTRLVSGRETQYF
TRBV12-3/TRBV12-4	TRBD1	TRBJ2-2	.	TGTGCCAGCAGTCGAGACCTTACAGGGGGTCACACCGGGGAGCTGTTTTTT	CASSRDLTGGHTGELFF
TRBV30	.	TRBJ2-7	few	TGTGCCTGGACGTTGGACGTTACCTACGAGCAGTACTTC	CAWTLDVTYEQYF
TRBV20-1	.	TRBJ2-5	many	TGCAGTGCTAGGGGCAGGGGCGAGACCCAGTACTTC	CSARGRGETQYF
TRBV24-1	TRBD1	TRBJ2-5	.	TGTGCCACCAGTGACCCAACAGGGGGCCGAGAGACCCAGTACTTC	CATSDPTGGRETQYF
TRBV12-5	.	TRBJ2-3	.	TGTGCTAGTGGTCCCGAGATTGCAGATACGCAGTATTTT	CASGPEIADTQYF
TRBV12-3/TRBV12-4	.	TRBJ2-1	many	TGTGCCAGCAGTTGGTCAGGAACCTACAATGAGCAGTTCTTC	CASSWSGTYNEQFF
TRBV7-2	TRBD2	TRBJ2-1	.	TGTGCCAGCAGCCCCCACGTTTTAGCGGGAGATGAGCAGTTCTTC	CASSPHVLAGDEQFF
TRBV7-6	TRBD1	TRBJ2-1	.	TGTGCCAGCACCCGAACAGGGGATGAGCAGTTCTTC	CASTRTGDEQFF
TRBV27	TRBD1	TRBJ2-7	few	TGTGCCAGCAGTTCACAGGGGGACGAGCAGTACTTC	CASSSQGDEQYF
TRBV5-1	.	TRBJ1-1	few	TGCGCCAGCAGCCCACCTCGGGAGACTGAAGCTTTCTTT	CASSPPRETEAFF
TRBV20-1	.	TRBJ2-7	.	TGCAGTGCCGAGTGGCCTCCCCTTCTCTACGAGCAGTACTTC	CSAEWPPLLYEQYF
TRBV25-1	TRBD1	TRBJ2-3	.	TGTGCCAGCAGTGAATGGGTTCGACAGGGGAACCCAGATACGCAGTATTTT	CASSEWVRQGNPDTQYF
TRBV12-3/TRBV12-4	.	TRBJ2-7	few	TGTGCCAGCAGTTTCGGGTCGGGGTACGAGCAGTACTTC	CASSFGSGYEQYF
TRBV5-1	TRBD2	TRBJ2-1	few	TGCGCCAGCAGCTTACCCAAGGGACTAGCGGAGTACAATGAGCAGTTCTTC	CASSLPKGLAEYNEQFF
TRBV7-9	TRBD2	TRBJ2-1	.	TGTGCCAGCAGCTCTAGCGGGACCCACAATGAGCAGTTCTTC	CASSSSGTHNEQFF
TRBV28	.	TRBJ2-7	.	TGTGCCAGCGTTCCGCCAGGGCCCTACGAGCAGTACTTC	CASVPPGPYEQYF
TRBV12-3/TRBV12-4	.	TRBJ1-5	.	TGTGCCAGCAGTTTAACGGGTGGCAATCAGCCCCAGCATTTT	CASSLTGGNQPQHF
TRBV5-1	TRBD1	TRBJ2-1	.	TGCGCCAGCAGCACTGCAGGGGGACATGAGCAGTTCTTC	CASSTAGGHEQFF
TRBV4-1	.	TRBJ2-1	.	TGCGCCAGCAGCCAGACACTACAGGGCTACGAGCAGTTCTTC	CASSQTLQGYEQFF
TRBV14	TRBD2	TRBJ2-1	.	TGTGCCAGCAGCCGATCGGTGCTAGCGGGAGTTTATGAGCAGTTCTTC	CASSRSVLAGVYEQFF